The 21 T cell receptor beta chains below come from one sample, sequenced in a study of OX40 agonist ivuxolimab in advanced cancers. The library came from the immunoSEQ multiplex PCR assay. TCRdb obtained this table from immuneACCESS and retained in-frame rearrangements with V and J assigned. These tables miss some clones; where compared with another copy, unresolved V genes account for less than half of the shortfall, and the remainder is unexplained. The table for this sample lists 60,000 to 80,000 clones; 85% of them were counted only once. Less than 6.5% of the sample is in the top ten clones. The sequencing used CD4+ or CD8+ T cells sorted from blood, collected in a trial of the OX40 agonist ivuxolimab. These receptors were collected from an adult with an advanced solid tumor such as melanoma, head and neck, liver or kidney cancer.

CDR3 in amino acids: CASSPGQVQETQYF. Written as DNA, the CDR3 is TGTGCCAGCAGCCCGGGACAGGTCCAAGAGACCCAGTACTTC. The chain employs TRBV7-2 and TRBJ2-5; 8 bases are a match to TRBD1. V shed 5 bases and J 1 base; nucleotides not matched to a gene: 3. CDR1 and CDR2 (germline): SGHTA, FQGNSA. The length of the CDR3 is 14 residues.

This clone showed up just a few times. V gene TRBV6-4 combines with J gene TRBJ2-3; D perhaps matches TRBD2 (6 bases). Trimming cost V 3 bases and J 3 bases, with 13 bases left between them. This CDR3 is 15 amino acids long. The germline V gene has CDR1 MRHNA and CDR2 SNTAGT. The CDR3 DNA is TGTGCCAGCAGTGAGAGACTAGACTTTACAGATACGCAGTATTTT. Translation gives CASSERLDFTDTQYF.

The rearrangement links TRBV7-9 to TRBJ2-3; 13 bases match TRBD2. This CDR3 has 16 amino acids. Per the germline V gene, CDR1 is SEHNR and CDR2 is FQNEAQ (reference sequence). V trimming: 5 bases; J trimming: 5 bases; junction bases outside the gene matches: 7. CDR3 residues: CASSHRLAGGVDTQYF. CDR3 sequence (DNA): TGTGCCAGCAGCCACAGACTAGCGGGGGGAGTAGATACGCAGTATTTT.

The CDR3 sequence is CASSQEAEGAETQYF. The CDR3 DNA is TGCGCCAGCAGCCAAGAAGCGGAGGGGGCTGAGACCCAGTACTTC. The V call is TRBV4-3, the J call TRBJ2-5; D is perhaps TRBD1 (7 bases). This CDR3 spans 15 amino acids. V was pared by 0 bases and J by 5 bases, with 13 bases between. CDR1 is LGHNA and CDR2 is YSLEER in the germline V gene.

The chain couples TRBV10-3 to TRBJ2-7, with D possibly called TRBD1 or TRBD2 (5 bases each). Germline assignment: CDR1 ENHRY and CDR2 SYGVKD. V dropped 5 bases and J dropped 7 bases, with 15 bases sitting between them. The CDR3 covers 13 residues. The CDR3 spells CAISHRDGPEQYV. CDR3 in DNA: TGTGCCATCAGTCACCGGGACGGCCCTGAGCAGTACGTC.

The chain employs TRBV19 and TRBJ1-6; D is unclear. Trimming stripped 10 bases from V and 1 base from J, with 11 bases between. CDR3 length: 14 amino acids. Germline CDR1 and CDR2: LNHDA and SQIVND (reference sequence). The CDR3 here is CATMEGSYNSPLHF. The CDR3 DNA reads as TGTGCCACCATGGAGGGATCCTATAATTCACCCCTCCACTTT.

This chain joins TRBV6-5 and TRBJ1-1, with D uncertain. Per the germline V gene, CDR1 is MNHEY and CDR2 is SVGAGI. Trimming shortened V by 3 bases and J by 3 bases, and 5 bases separated the two germline ends. The CDR3 contains 12 residues. CDR3 region: CASSYGDTEAFF. DNA of the CDR3: TGTGCCAGCAGTTATGGGGACACTGAAGCTTTCTTT.

This chain joins TRBV7-6 and TRBJ2-6; D gene ambiguous. The CDR3 covers 15 residues. The V gene lost 3 bases and the J gene lost 6 bases, with 12 bases spanning the gap. CDR1 SGHVS and CDR2 FNYEAQ come from the germline V gene. CDR3 DNA: TGTGCCAGCAGCTTGTCATTTCTTTCGGCCAACGTCCTGACTTTC. Translation gives CASSLSFLSANVLTF.

This sequence joins TRBV2 and TRBJ2-3; maybe TRBD2 (6 bases). Germline V gene lookup returns CDR1 SNHLY and CDR2 FYNNEI. The CDR3 length is 16 residues. V was shortened by 5 bases and J by 2 bases, with 17 bases between the two germline ends. CDR3 sequence reads: CASSLLRAGHTDTQYF. The DNA for the CDR3 is TGTGCCAGCAGTCTACTAAGGGCGGGGCACACAGATACGCAGTATTTT.

The chain combines TRBV10-2 with TRBJ1-6, with D possibly matching TRBD1 (6 bases). The CDR3 totals 14 residues. CDR1 WSHSY and CDR2 SAAADI come from the germline V gene. Trimming removed 1 base from V and 9 bases from J, with 10 bases in between. CDR3 in amino acids: CASSEYTGTSPLHF. DNA for the CDR3: TGCGCCAGCAGTGAGTATACAGGGACTTCACCCCTCCACTTT.

The CDR3 is CASSSSGSTYNEQFF. For the CDR3, the DNA is TGTGCCAGCAGCTCTAGCGGGTCCACCTACAATGAGCAGTTCTTC. The V and J genes are TRBV7-3 and TRBJ2-1, with TRBD2 identical over 8 bases. With V trimmed by 4 bases and J by 2 bases, 4 bases remained unmatched. The germline gives CDR1 SGHTA, CDR2 FQGTGA. The CDR3 consists of 15 residues.

This chain joins TRBV19 and TRBJ2-1; TRBD2 matches at 10 bases. Per germline, CDR1 LNHDA and CDR2 SQIVND (reference sequence). J was trimmed by 1 base and V by 7 bases; bases with no gene match: 7. The CDR3 length is 16 residues. The CDR3 nucleotides read TGTGCCAGTACCCAGCGGGAGGGCCGTTCCTACAATGAGCAGTTCTTC. Its protein is CASTQREGRSYNEQFF.

J is TRBJ2-7 and V is TRBV5-4; 13 nucleotides align to TRBD2. The V and J ends lost 1 base and 2 bases, in that order; junction bases with no gene match: 0. The length of the CDR3 is 15 residues. Germline assignment: CDR1 SGHNT and CDR2 YYREEE (reference sequence). DNA for the CDR3: TGTGCCAGCAGCTTGACTAGCGGGGGGGCCTACGAGCAGTACGTC. This gives the protein CASSLTSGGAYEQYV.

The gene calls are TRBV5-3 and TRBJ1-2; TRBD1 might be the D (6 bases). TRBV5-3 is annotated as an ORF whose role is uncertain. The germline V and J ends were trimmed by 10 bases and 0 bases, with 22 bases remaining between them. This CDR3 has 16 residues. The CDR3 DNA reads TGTGCCGGAACCATCCAACGACAGGAAACTAACTATGGCTACACCTTC. Translated, it gives CAGTIQRQETNYGYTF.

J is TRBJ2-5 and V is TRBV27; D call uncertain. Germline loops: CDR1 MNHEY, CDR2 SMNVEV (reference sequence). The CDR3 has 17 amino acids. V dropped 6 bases and J dropped 2 bases, with 22 bases sitting between them. In nucleotides, the CDR3 is TGTGCCAGCAGGTTGGGTCGTGGCGGAAGGGAACAAGAGACCCAGTACTTC. As protein: CASRLGRGGREQETQYF.

This chain links TRBV7-2 with TRBJ1-3; D unclear. The CDR3 sequence is 16 residues long. Trimming removed 0 bases from V and 3 bases from J, with 12 bases in between. CDR1 is SGHTA, CDR2 FQGNSA, per germline. CDR3 in DNA: TGTGCCAGCAGCTTAGCGAAAGGGTTATATGGAAACACCATATATTTT. Its translation is CASSLAKGLYGNTIYF.

The CDR3 region is CASSLSSGGASDTQYF. CDR3 coding DNA: TGTGCCAGCAGTTTGTCTAGCGGGGGGGCCTCAGATACGCAGTATTTT. The genes are TRBV6-4 and TRBJ2-3; 12 bases are shared with TRBD2. The CDR3 extends over 16 amino acids. Germline V gene data show CDR1 as MRHNA and CDR2 as SNTAGT. The J segment lost 4 bases and the V segment lost 5 bases, leaving 7 bases of the junction unmatched.

V gene TRBV29-1 combines with J gene TRBJ1-5; D is uncertain. Germline V lookup: CDR1 SQVTM, CDR2 ANQGSEA. The V and J ends lost 4 bases and 0 bases respectively, with 13 bases between them. This CDR3 comprises 15 residues. In nucleotides, the CDR3 is TGCAGCGTTGTCGTCACCGACCGTAGCAATCAGCCCCAGCATTTT. It encodes CSVVVTDRSNQPQHF.

The chain joins TRBV27 to TRBJ1-2; 8 bases line up with TRBD1. The J segment lost 4 bases and the V segment lost 6 bases, leaving 10 bases of the junction unmatched. This CDR3 is 15 amino acids long. Germline CDR1 MNHEY, CDR2 SMNVEV (reference sequence). The CDR3 nucleotides are TGTGCCAGCAGATCCGCCGGGACAGGTCCCTATGGCTACACCTTC. Protein: CASRSAGTGPYGYTF.

The rearrangement links TRBV5-4 to TRBJ1-1; maybe TRBD1 (6 bases). The CDR3 loop spans 14 amino acids. Looked up from germline, CDR1 is SGHNT and CDR2 is YYREEE (reference sequence). V was clipped by 3 bases and J by 0 bases, with 9 bases between them. The CDR3 loop reads CASSYREVNTEAFF. The CDR3 DNA reads as TGTGCCAGCAGCTACAGGGAAGTGAACACTGAAGCTTTCTTT.

In this sample, this clone turned up a few times. The chain couples TRBV18 to TRBJ1-1; 8 bases agree with TRBD1. The CDR3 contains 14 residues. The V gene end was trimmed by 3 bases and the J gene end by 10 bases; junction bases not matched to a gene: 10. The germline gives CDR1 KGHSH, CDR2 LQKENI. The DNA for the CDR3 is TGTGCCAGCTCACCCCCTGGACAGGGCTCGGGAGCTTTCTTT. This gives the protein CASSPPGQGSGAFF. Complete variable domain (other parts from reference TRBV18 and TRBJ1-1): NAGVMQNPRHLVRRRGQEARLRCSPMKGHSHVYWYRQLPEEGLKFMVYLQKENIIDESGMPKERFSAEFPKEGPSILRIQQVVRGDSAAYFCASSPPGQGSGAFFGQGTRLTVV.